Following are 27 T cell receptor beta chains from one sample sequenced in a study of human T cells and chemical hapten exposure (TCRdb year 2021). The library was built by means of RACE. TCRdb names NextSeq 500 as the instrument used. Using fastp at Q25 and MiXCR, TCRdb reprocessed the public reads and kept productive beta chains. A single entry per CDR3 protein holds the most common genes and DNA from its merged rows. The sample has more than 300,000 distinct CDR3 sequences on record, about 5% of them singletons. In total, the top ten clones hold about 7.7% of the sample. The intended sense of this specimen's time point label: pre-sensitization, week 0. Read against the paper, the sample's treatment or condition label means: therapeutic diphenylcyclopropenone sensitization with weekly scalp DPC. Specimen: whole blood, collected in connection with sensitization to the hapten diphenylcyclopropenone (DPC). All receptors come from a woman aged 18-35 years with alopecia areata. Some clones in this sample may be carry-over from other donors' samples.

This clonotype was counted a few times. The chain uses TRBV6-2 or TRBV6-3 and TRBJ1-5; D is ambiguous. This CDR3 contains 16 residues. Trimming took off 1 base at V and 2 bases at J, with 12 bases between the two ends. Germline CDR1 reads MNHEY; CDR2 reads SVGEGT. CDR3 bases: TGTGCCAGCAGTTACTTTCGCAGGATGGGCAATCAGCCCCAGCATTTT. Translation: CASSYFRRMGNQPQHF.

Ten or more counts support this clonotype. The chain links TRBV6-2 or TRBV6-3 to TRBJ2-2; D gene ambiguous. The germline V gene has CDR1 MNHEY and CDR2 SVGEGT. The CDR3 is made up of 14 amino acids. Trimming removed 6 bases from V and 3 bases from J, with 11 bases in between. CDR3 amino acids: CASRGFRDTGELFF. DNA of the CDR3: TGTGCCAGCAGGGGGTTCCGGGACACCGGGGAGCTGTTTTTT.

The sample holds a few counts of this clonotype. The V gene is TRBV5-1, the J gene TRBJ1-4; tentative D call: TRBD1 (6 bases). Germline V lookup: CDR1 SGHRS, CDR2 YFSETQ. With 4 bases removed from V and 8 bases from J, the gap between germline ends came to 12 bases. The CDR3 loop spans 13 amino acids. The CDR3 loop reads CASSVGQLEKLFF. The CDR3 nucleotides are TGCGCCAGCAGCGTTGGACAGCTGGAAAAACTGTTTTTT. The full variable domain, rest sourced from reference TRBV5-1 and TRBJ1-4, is KAGVTQTPRYLIKTRGQQVTLSCSPISGHRSVSWYQQTPGQGLQFLFEYFSETQRNKGNFPGRFSGRQFSNSRSEMNVSTLELGDSALYLCASSVGQLEKLFFGSGTQLSVL.

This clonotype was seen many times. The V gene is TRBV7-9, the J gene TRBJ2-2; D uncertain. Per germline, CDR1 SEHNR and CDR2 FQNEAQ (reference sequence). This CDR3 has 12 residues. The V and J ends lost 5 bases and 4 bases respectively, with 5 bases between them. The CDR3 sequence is CASSPRTGELFF. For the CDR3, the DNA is TGTGCCAGCAGCCCCCGCACCGGGGAGCTGTTTTTT.

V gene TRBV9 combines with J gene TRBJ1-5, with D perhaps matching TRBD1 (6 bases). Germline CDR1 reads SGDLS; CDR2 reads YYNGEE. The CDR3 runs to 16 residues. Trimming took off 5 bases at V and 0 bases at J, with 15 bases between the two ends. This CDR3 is CASSRGQTTSNQPQHF. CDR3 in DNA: TGTGCCAGCAGTCGCGGACAGACCACTAGCAATCAGCCCCAGCATTTT. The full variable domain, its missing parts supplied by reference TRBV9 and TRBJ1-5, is DSGVTQTPKHLITATGQRVTLRCSPRSGDLSVYWYQQSLDQGLQFLIQYYNGEERAKGNILERFSAQQFPDLHSELNLSSLELGDSALYFCASSRGQTTSNQPQHFGDGTRLSIL.

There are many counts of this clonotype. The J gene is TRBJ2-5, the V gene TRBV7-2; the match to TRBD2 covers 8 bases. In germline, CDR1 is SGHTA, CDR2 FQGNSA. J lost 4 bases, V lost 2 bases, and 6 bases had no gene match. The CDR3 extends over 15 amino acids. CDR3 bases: TGTGCCAGCAGCTTATACAGCGGGGGCGGAGAGACCCAGTACTTC. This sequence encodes CASSLYSGGGETQYF.

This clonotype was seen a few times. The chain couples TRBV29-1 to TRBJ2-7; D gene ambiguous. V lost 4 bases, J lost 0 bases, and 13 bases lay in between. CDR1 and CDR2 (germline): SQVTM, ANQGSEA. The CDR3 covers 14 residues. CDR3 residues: CSVGGRPSSYEQYF. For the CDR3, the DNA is TGCAGCGTTGGAGGCAGACCAAGCTCCTACGAGCAGTACTTC.

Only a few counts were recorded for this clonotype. CDR3 residues: CASSSGTGGLSNTGELFF. The CDR3 DNA reads TGTGCCAGCAGTTCCGGGACAGGGGGACTTTCGAACACCGGGGAGCTGTTTTTT. The V and J genes are TRBV9 and TRBJ2-2; 11 bases are a match to TRBD1. The CDR3 runs to 18 residues. The ends lost 5 bases at V and 0 bases at J; junction bases unmatched: 9. Germline values: CDR1 SGDLS, CDR2 YYNGEE.

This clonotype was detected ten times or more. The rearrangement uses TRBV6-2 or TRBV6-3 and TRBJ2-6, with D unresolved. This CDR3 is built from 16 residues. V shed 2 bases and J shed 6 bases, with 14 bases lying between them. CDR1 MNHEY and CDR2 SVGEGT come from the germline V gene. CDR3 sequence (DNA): TGTGCCAGCAGTTACACGGGCGGCGGAGAGGCCAACGTCCTGACTTTC. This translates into CASSYTGGGEANVLTF.

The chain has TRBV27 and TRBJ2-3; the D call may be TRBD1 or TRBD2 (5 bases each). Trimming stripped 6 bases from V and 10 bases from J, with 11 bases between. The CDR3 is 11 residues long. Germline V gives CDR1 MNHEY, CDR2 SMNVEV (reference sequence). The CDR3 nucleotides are TGTGCCAGCAGGAATCAGGGAGCGCAGTATTTT. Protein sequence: CASRNQGAQYF.

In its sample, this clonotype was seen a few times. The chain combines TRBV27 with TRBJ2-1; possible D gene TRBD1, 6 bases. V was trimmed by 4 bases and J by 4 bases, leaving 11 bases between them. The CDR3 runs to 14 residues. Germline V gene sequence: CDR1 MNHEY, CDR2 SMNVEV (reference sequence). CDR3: CASSSTQGYNEQFF. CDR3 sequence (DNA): TGTGCCAGCAGTTCCACTCAGGGGTACAATGAGCAGTTCTTC.

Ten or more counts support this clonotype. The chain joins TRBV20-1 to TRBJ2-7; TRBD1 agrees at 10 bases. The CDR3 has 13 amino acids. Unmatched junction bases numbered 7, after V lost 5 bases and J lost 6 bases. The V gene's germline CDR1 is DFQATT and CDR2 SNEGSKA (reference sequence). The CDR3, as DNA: TGCAGTGCTGTGAGACAGGGGGCCGGCGAGCAGTACTTC. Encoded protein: CSAVRQGAGEQYF.

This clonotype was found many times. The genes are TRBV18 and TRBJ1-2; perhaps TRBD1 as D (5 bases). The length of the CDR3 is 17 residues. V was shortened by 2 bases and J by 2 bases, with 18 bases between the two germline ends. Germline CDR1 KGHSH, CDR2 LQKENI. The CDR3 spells CASSPRSQVEGNYGYTF. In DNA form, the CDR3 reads TGTGCCAGCTCACCAAGGAGTCAGGTAGAGGGGAACTATGGCTACACCTTC.

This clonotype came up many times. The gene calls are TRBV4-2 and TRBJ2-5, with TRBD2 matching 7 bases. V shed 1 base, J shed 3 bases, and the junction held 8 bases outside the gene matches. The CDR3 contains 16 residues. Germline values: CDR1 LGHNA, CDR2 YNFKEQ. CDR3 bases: TGTGCCAGCAGCCAAGGCCCAGCGGGGACTGAAGAGACCCAGTACTTC. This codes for CASSQGPAGTEETQYF.

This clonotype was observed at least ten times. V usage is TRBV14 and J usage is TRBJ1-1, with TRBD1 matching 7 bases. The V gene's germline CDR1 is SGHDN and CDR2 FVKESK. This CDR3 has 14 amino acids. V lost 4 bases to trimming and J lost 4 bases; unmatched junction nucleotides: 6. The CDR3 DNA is TGTGCCAGCAGCCTTGACAGGGAAGGCACTGAAGCTTTCTTT. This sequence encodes CASSLDREGTEAFF.

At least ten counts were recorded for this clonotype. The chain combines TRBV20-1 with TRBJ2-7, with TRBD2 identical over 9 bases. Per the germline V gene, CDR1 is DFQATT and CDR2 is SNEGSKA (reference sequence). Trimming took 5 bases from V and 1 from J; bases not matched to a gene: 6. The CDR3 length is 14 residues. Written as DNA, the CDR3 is TGCAGTGCTCCCTTAGCGGGGGATTCCTACGAGCAGTACTTC. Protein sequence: CSAPLAGDSYEQYF.

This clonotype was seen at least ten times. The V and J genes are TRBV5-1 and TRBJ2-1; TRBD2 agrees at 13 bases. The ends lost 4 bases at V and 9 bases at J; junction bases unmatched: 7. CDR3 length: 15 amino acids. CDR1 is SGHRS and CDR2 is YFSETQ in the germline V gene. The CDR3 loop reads CASSLGLAGATEQFF. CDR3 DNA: TGCGCCAGCAGCCTTGGACTAGCGGGGGCGACTGAGCAGTTCTTC.

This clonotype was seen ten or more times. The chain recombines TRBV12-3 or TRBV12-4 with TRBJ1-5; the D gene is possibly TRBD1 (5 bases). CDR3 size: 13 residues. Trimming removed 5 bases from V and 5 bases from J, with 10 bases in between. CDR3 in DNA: TGTGCCAGCAGTGACGGGGGAGATCAGCCCCAGCATTTT. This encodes CASSDGGDQPQHF.

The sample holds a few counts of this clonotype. In DNA, the CDR3 is TGCGCCAGCAGCGCGAGACAGGGCGGAGCTAATGAAAAACTGTTTTTT. This sequence encodes CASSARQGGANEKLFF. The chain employs TRBV5-1 and TRBJ1-4; TRBD1 matches 7 bases. V shed 4 bases and J 3 bases; nucleotides not matched to a gene: 9. Germline V gene lookup returns CDR1 SGHRS and CDR2 YFSETQ. This CDR3 is built from 16 residues.

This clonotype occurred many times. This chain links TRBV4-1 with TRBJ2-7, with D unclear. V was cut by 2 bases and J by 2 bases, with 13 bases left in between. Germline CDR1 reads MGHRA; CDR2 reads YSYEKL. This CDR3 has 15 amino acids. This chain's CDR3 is CASSQTEVNPYEQYF. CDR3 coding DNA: TGCGCCAGCAGCCAAACCGAGGTGAATCCCTACGAGCAGTACTTC.

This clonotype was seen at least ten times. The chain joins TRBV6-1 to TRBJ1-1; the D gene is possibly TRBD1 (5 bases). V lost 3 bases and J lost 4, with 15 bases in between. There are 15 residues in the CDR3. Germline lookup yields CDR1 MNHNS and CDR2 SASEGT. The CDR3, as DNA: TGTGCCAGCAGTGATCTACGTGGGGGGTTCACTGAAGCTTTCTTT. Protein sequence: CASSDLRGGFTEAFF.

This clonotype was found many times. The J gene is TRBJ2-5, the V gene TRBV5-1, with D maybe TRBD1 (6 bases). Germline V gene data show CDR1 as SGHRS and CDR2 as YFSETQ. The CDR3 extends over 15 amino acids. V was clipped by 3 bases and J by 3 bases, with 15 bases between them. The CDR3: CASSSGTPRKETQYF. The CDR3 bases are TGCGCCAGCAGCTCCGGGACACCCCGAAAAGAGACCCAGTACTTC.

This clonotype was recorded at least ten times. The CDR3 sequence is CSAGWAAYTDTQYF. CDR3 in DNA: TGCAGTGCTGGATGGGCGGCCTACACAGATACGCAGTATTTT. J is TRBJ2-3 and V is TRBV20-1; D ambiguous. The CDR3 length is 14 residues. CDR1 is DFQATT and CDR2 is SNEGSKA in the germline V gene (reference sequence). The V gene lost 5 bases and the J gene lost 2 bases, with 14 bases spanning the gap.

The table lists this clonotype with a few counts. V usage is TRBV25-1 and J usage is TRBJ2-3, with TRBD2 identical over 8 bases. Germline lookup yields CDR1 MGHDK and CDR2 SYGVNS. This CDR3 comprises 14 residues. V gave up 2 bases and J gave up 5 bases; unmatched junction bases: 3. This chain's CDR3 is CASSEGGGKDTQYF. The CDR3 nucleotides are TGTGCCAGCAGTGAAGGCGGGGGGAAAGATACGCAGTATTTT.

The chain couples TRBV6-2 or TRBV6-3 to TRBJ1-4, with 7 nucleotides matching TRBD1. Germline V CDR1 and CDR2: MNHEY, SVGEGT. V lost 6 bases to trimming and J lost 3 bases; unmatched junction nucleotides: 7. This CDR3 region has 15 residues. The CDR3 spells CASSRQGQPNEKLFF. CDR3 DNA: TGTGCCAGCAGCCGCCAGGGACAGCCTAATGAAAAACTGTTTTTT.

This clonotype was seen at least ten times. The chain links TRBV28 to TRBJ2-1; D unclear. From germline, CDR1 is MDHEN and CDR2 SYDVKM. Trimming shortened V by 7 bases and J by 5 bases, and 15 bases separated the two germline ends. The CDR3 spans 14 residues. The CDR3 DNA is TGTGCCAGCATATTTGGCGGAACCCACAATGAGCAGTTCTTC. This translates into CASIFGGTHNEQFF.

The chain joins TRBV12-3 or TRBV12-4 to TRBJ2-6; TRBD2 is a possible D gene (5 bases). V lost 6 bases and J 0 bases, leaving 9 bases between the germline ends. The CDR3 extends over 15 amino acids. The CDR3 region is CASRLEVSGANVLTF. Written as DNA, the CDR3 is TGTGCCAGCAGGCTGGAGGTCTCTGGGGCCAACGTCCTGACTTTC.